Reported below is one TCR beta chain. These data originate in a study of blood T cell repertoires in COVID-19. Between the trimmed V and J ends, which lost 1 base and 1 base, there was a span of 5 bases. Germline lookup yields CDR1 SGDLS and CDR2 YYNGEE. This CDR3 comprises 13 residues. The protocol was immunoSEQ multiplex PCR, while the TCRdb copy is restricted to in-frame clones and leaves out a portion. The repertoire holds under 250,000 clones, with around 82% as singletons. Sequenced: peripheral blood. The TCR sequence derives from a woman aged 45 to 65 with acute or convalescent COVID-19. The gene calls are TRBV9 and TRBJ1-1, with D tentatively TRBD1 (5 bases). The CDR3 sequence: CASSVQGNTEAFF. CDR3 nucleotides: TGTGCCAGCAGCGTACAGGGGAACACTGAAGCTTTCTTT.